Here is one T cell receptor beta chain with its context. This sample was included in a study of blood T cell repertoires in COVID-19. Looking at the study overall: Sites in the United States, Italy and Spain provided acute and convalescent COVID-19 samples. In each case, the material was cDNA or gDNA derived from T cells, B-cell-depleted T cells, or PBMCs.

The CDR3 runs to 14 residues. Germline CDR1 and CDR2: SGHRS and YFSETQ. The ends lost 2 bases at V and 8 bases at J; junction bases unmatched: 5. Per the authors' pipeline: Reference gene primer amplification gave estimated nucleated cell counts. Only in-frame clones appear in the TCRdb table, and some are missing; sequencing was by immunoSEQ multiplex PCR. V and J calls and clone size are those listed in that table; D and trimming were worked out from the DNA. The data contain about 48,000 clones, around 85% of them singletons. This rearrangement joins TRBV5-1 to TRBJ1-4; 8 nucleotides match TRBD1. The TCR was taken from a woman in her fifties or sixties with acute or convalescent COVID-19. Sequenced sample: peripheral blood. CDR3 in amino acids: CASSLGQGLEKLFF. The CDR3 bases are TGCGCCAGCAGCTTAGGACAGGGACTCGAAAAACTGTTTTTT.